Sequencing of this T cell receptor beta chain was carried out in a study of blood T cell repertoires in COVID-19. Across the whole study: Acute and convalescent COVID-19 specimens originated in the United States, Italy and Spain.

Original data processing: Nucleated cell counts were estimated from reference gene primer amplification. Measured with immunoSEQ multiplex PCR; TCRdb has only the in-frame clones, and not every one. V, J and clone size derive from that table, while D and trimming were established from the DNA sequence. This table holds approximately 300,000 clones, over 75% found once. The J segment lost 3 bases and the V segment lost 0 bases, leaving 3 bases of the junction unmatched. The CDR3 length is 16 residues. Germline V lookup: CDR1 MDHEN, CDR2 SYDVKM. The chain couples TRBV28 to TRBJ2-3; 10 positions agree with TRBD1. The clonotype was recovered from a woman between 50 and 59 years old with active or convalescent COVID-19. Specimen: peripheral blood. The CDR3 DNA sequence: TGTGCCAGCAGTTTATGGGACAGGGGGAGTACAGATACGCAGTATTTT. It specifies CASSLWDRGSTDTQYF. The variable domain in full, with the rest retrieved from reference TRBV28 and TRBJ2-3, is DVKVTQSSRYLVKRTGEKVFLECVQDMDHENMFWYRQDPGLGLRLIYFSYDVKMKEKGDIPEGYSVSREKKERFSLILESASTNQTSMYLCASSLWDRGSTDTQYFGPGTRLTVL.